Listed here is a single TCR beta chain. This clone has a handful of counts. What antigen it recognizes has not been identified. The input lacks base qualities; no much larger clone sits a single base away. This entry comes from a study of blood T cell repertoires in COVID-19 (dated by TCRdb to the early 2020s). The study in broad terms: Collaborator samples came from the United States, Italy and Spain and covered acute and convalescent phases of COVID-19. The material from the prospective study consisted of cDNA or gDNA derived from T cells, B-cell-depleted T cells, or PBMCs. The dataset comprised deeply sampled blood TCRbeta repertoires from subjects exposed to, actively infected with, or recovered from COVID-19. The repertoires were released in a freely available public database meant as a resource for research on the immune response to SARS-CoV-2. Samples were obtained from the ongoing ImmuneRACE study (first 160 participants) and from about 1,300 subjects provided by 6 global collaborators. Sample metadata almost always included a de-identified subject ID, COVID-19 status, age in years and sex. Where HLA class I and class II types were available, the types were taken from metadata supplied by the sample provider, not from assay-based typing.

The collaborating institutions used their own protocols to collect whole blood in K2EDTA tubes. For TCRbeta analysis, collaborators shipped samples as frozen whole blood, isolated PBMCs, or DNA extracted from either of those sample types. The immunoSEQ Assay, a bias-controlled multiplex PCR, was used to amplify TCRbeta CDR3 regions from genomic DNA. Turning to the authors' computational methods: Within the assay, amplification of reference gene primers was used to estimate how many nucleated cells each sample contained. To quantify the absolute abundance of each unique TCRbeta CDR3 rearrangement, sequence reads were collapsed and filtered. For each sample, productive Simpson clonality was calculated as the square root of Simpson's diversity index across productive rearrangements. TCRdb re-hosts the immuneACCESS table, in-frame sequences only. Its copies lack some clones; in the studies checked, an unresolved V gene accounts for under half of them, and the cause for the rest is not known. V and J calls and clone size are as listed in that table; D and trimming were resolved from the DNA. The sample data list 250,000 to 300,000 clones, and roughly 86% of these were observed just once. In total, the top ten clones hold around 0.8% of the sample.

Overall results and qualifications from the work: Clinical and demographic metadata were provided uncurated, with the amount varying by source and participant.

V is reduced by 2 bases and J by 2 bases, leaving a spacing of 13 bases between them. The germline V gene encodes CDR1 SGHTA and CDR2 FQGTGA. Counted from cysteine to phenylalanine, this CDR3 has 15 amino acids. Here the CDR3 DNA is all that survives: 45 bases in frame from base 1. The sequenced sample was peripheral blood. The V and J segments used are TRBV7-3 and TRBJ2-7; the D region possibly corresponds to TRBD2 (5 bases align). This TCR derives from a woman in her 30s with acute or convalescent COVID-19. The DNA is TGTGCCAGCAGCTTAGGAGGATTCTACCCCTACGAGCAGTACTTC. Its protein reads: CASSLGGFYPYEQYF. With the rest looked up from the reference TRBV7-3 and TRBJ2-7 genes rather than sequenced, the full variable domain is GAGVSQTPSNKVTEKGKYVELRCDPISGHTALYWYRQSLGQGPEFLIYFQGTGAADDSGLPNDRFFAVRPEGSVSTLKIQRTERGDSAVYLCASSLGGFYPYEQYFGPGTRLTVT.